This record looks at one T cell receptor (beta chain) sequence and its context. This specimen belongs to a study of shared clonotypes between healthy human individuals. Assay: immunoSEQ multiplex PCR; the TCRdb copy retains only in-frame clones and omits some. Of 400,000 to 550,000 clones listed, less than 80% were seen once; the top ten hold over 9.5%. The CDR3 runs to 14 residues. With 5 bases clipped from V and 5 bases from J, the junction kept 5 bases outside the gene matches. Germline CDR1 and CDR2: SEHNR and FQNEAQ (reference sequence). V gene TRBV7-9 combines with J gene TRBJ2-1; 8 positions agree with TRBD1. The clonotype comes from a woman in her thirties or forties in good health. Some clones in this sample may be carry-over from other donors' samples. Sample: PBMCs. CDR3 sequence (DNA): TGTGCCAGCAGCACAGGGGGACTCCACAATGAGCAGTTCTTC. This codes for CASSTGGLHNEQFF.